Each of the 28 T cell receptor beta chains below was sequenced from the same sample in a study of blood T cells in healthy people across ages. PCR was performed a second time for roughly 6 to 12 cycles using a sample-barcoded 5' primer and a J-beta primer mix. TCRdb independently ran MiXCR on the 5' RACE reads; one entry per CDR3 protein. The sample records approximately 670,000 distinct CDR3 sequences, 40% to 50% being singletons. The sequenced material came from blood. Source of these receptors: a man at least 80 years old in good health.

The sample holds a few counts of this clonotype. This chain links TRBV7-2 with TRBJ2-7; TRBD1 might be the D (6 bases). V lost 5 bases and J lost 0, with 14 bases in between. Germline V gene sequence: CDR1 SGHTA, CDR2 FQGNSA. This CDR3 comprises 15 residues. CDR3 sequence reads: CASSLDSKASYEQYF. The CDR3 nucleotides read TGTGCCAGCAGCCTGGACAGTAAAGCCTCCTACGAGCAGTACTTC.

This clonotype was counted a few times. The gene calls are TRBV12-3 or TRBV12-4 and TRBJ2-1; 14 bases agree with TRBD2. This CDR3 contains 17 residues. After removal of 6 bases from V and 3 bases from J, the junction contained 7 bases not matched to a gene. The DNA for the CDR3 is TGTGCCAGCAGCCAGACTAGCGGGAGGGCCCTCTACAATGAGCAGTTCTTC. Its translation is CASSQTSGRALYNEQFF.

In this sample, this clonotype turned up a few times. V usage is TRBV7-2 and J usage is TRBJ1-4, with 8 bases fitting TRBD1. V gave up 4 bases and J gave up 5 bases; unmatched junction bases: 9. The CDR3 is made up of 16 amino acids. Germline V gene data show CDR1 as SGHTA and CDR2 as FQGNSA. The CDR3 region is CASSSRWTGLNEKLFF. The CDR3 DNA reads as TGTGCCAGCAGCTCCCGGTGGACAGGGTTAAATGAAAAACTGTTTTTT. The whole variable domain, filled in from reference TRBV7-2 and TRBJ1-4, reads GAGVSQSPSNKVTEKGKDVELRCDPISGHTALYWYRQSLGQGLEFLIYFQGNSAPDKSGLPSDRFSAERTGGSVSTLTIQRTQQEDSAVYLCASSSRWTGLNEKLFFGSGTQLSVL.

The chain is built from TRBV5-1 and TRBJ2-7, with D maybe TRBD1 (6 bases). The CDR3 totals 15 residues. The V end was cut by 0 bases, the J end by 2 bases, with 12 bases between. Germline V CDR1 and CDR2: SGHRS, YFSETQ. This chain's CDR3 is CASSLGRDTPYEQYF. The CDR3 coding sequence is TGCGCCAGCAGCTTGGGCCGGGACACCCCCTACGAGCAGTACTTC.

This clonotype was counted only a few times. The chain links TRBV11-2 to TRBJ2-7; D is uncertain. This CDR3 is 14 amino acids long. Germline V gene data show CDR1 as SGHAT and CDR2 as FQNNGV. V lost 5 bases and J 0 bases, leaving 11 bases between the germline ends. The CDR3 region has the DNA TGTGCCAGCAGCAAAGAAACGGGCTCCTACGAGCAGTACTTC. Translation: CASSKETGSYEQYF.

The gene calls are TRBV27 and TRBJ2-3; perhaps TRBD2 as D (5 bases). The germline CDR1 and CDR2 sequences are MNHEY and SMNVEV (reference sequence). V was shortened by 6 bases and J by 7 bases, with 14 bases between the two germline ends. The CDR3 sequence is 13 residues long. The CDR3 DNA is TGTGCCAGCAGAAGACTACCTCGGAATACGCAGTATTTT. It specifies CASRRLPRNTQYF.

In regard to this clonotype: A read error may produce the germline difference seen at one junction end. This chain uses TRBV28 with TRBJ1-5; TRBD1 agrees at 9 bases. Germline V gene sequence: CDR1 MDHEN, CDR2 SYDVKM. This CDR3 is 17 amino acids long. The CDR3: CASSPDRGGFSNQPQNF. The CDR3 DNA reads TGTGCCAGCAGCCCGGACAGGGGAGGATTTAGCAATCAGCCCCAGAATTTT.

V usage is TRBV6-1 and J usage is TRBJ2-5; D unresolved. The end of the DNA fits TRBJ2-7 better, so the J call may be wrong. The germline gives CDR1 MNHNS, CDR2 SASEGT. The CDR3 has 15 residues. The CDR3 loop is CASSPNRRSVYEQYF. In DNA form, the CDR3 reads TGTGCCAGCAGTCCTAACAGACGCTCGGTCTACGAGCAGTACTTC.

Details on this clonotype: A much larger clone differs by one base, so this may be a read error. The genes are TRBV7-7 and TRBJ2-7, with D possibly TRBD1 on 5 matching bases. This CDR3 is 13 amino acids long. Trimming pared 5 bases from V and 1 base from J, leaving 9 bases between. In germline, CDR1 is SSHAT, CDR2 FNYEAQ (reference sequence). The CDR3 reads CASSPTASYEQYF. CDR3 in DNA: TGTGCCAGCAGCCCGACAGCTTCCTACGAGCAGTACTTC. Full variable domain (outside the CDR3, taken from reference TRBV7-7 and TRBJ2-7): GAGVSQSPRYKVTKRGQDVTLRCDPISSHATLYWYQQALGQGPEFLTYFNYEAQPDKSGLPSDRFSAERPEGSISTLTIQRTEQRDSAMYRCASSPTASYEQYFGPGTRLTVT.

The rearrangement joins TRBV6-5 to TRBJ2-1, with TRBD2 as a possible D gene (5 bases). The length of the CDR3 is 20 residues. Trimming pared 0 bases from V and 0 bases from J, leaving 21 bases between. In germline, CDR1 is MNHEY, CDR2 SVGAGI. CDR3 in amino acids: CASSYSKLESSPSSYNEQFF. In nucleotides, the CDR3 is TGTGCCAGCAGTTACTCGAAACTAGAGTCATCCCCAAGCTCCTACAATGAGCAGTTCTTC.

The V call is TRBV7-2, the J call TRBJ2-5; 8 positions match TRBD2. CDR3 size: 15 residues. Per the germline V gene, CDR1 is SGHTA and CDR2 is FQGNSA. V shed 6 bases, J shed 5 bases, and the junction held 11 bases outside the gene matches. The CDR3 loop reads CASSTGLARGETQYF. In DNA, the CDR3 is TGTGCCAGCAGTACCGGACTAGCCAGAGGGGAGACCCAGTACTTC.

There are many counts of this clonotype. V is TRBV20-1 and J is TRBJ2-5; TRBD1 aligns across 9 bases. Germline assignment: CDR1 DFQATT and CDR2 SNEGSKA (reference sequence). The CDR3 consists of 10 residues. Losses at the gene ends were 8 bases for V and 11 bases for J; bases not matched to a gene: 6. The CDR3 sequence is CSTGGNEQYF. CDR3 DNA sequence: TGCAGTACAGGGGGCAATGAGCAGTACTTC.

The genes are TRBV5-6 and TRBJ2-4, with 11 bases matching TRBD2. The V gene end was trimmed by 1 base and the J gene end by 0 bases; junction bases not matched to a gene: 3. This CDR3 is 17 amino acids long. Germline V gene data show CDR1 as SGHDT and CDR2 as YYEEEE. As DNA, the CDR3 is TGTGCCAGCAGCTTGACTAGCGGGGGACTAGCCAAAAACATTCAGTACTTC. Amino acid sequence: CASSLTSGGLAKNIQYF. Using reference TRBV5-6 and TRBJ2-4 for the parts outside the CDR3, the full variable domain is DAGVTQSPTHLIKTRGQQVTLRCSPKSGHDTVSWYQQALGQGPQFIFQYYEEEERQRGNFPDRFSGHQFPNYSSELNVNALLLGDSALYLCASSLTSGGLAKNIQYFGAGTRLSVL.

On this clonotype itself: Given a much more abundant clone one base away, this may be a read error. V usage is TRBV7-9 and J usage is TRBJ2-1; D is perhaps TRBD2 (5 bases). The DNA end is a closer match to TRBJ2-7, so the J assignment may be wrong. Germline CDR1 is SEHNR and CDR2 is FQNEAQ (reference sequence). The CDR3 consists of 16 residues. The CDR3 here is CASSLSGGGSYNEQYF. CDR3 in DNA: TGTGCCAGCAGCTTATCAGGCGGAGGCTCCTACAATGAGCAGTACTTC.

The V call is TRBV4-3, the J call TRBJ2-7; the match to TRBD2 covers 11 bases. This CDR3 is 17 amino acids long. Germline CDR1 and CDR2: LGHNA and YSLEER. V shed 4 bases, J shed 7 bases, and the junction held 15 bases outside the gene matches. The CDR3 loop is CASSPIAGTSGNNEQYF. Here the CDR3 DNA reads TGCGCCAGCAGCCCGATCGCCGGGACTAGCGGAAACAATGAGCAGTACTTC.

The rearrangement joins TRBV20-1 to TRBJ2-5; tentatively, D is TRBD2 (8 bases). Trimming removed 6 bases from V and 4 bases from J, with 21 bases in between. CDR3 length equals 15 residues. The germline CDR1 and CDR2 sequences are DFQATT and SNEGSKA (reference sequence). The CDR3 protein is CSATKGGGGLETQYF. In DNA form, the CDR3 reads TGCAGTGCCACCAAAGGGGGCGGGGGGTTAGAGACCCAGTACTTC.

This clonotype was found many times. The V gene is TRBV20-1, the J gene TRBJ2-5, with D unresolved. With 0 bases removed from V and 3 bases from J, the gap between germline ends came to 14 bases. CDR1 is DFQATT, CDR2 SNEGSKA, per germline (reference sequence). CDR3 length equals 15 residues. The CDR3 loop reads CSARDPPGFEETQYF. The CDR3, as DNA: TGCAGTGCTAGAGATCCCCCGGGTTTTGAAGAGACCCAGTACTTC.

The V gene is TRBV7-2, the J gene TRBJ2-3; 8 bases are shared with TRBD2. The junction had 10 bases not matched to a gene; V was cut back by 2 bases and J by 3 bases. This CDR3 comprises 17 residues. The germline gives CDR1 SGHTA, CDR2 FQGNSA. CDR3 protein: CASSLRMGLGFTDTQYF. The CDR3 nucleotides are TGTGCCAGCAGCTTAAGGATGGGACTAGGGTTTACAGATACGCAGTATTTT.

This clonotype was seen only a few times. CDR3 bases: TGTGCCAGCAGCCTTGCTAGCGGTCAGACCCAGTACTTC. The encoded protein is CASSLASGQTQYF. V and J are TRBV3-1 and TRBJ2-4; 7 positions match TRBD2. The J call may not be correct, given that the DNA end is closer to TRBJ2-5. Germline CDR1 reads LGHDT; CDR2 reads YNNKEL (reference sequence). The CDR3 loop spans 13 amino acids.

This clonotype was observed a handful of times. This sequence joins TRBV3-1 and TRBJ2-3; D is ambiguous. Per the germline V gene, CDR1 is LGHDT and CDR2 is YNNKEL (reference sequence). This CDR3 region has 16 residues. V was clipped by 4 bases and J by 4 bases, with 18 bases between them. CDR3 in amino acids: CASSPRGTVGPDTQYF. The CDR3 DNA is TGTGCCAGCAGCCCCCGAGGAACAGTAGGCCCAGATACGCAGTATTTT.

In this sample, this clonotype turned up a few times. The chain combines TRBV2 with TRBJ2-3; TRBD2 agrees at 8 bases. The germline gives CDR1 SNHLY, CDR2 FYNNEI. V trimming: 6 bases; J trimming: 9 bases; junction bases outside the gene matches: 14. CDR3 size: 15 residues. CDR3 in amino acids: CASSVLAGGLGTQYF. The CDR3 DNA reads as TGTGCCAGCAGCGTACTTGCGGGGGGTCTAGGCACGCAGTATTTT.

The CDR3 DNA is TGCGCCAGCAGCAGTACTAGCGGGAGTTTTGAGCAGTTCTTC. Protein: CASSSTSGSFEQFF. The rearrangement links TRBV4-3 to TRBJ2-1; 11 bases fit TRBD2. V lost 5 bases, J lost 9 bases, and 6 bases stayed unmatched. CDR1 LGHNA and CDR2 YSLEER come from the germline V gene. The CDR3 consists of 14 residues.

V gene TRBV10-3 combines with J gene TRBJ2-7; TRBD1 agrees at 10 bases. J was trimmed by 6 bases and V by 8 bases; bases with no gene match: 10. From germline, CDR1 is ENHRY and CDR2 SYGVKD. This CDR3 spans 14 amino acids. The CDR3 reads CAIGRIGTGVEQYF. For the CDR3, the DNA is TGTGCCATCGGGAGGATTGGGACAGGGGTCGAGCAGTACTTC.

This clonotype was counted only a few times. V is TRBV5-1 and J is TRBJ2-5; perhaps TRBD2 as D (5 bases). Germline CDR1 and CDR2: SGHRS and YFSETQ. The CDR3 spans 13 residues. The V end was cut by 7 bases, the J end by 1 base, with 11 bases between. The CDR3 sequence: CASSGISQETQYF. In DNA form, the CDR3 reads TGCGCCAGCTCCGGGATATCCCAAGAGACCCAGTACTTC.

The CDR3 protein is CASSRPWETQYF. For the CDR3, the DNA is TGTGCCAGCAGTCGACCCTGGGAGACCCAGTACTTC. J is TRBJ2-5 and V is TRBV7-2, with unresolved D. Trimming took off 6 bases at V and 5 bases at J, with 10 bases between the two ends. The germline V gene encodes CDR1 SGHTA and CDR2 FQGNSA. This CDR3 region has 12 residues.

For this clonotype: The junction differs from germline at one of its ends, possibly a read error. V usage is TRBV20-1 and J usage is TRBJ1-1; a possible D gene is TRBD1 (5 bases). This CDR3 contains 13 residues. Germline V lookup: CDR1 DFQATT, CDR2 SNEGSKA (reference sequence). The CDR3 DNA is TGCAGAGCAACTCAGGGAAGTGGCACTGAAACTTTCTTT. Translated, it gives CRATQGSGTETFF.

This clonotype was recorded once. The DNA for the CDR3 is TGTGCCAGTAGCGGGGGCGCGGGCAACGAGCAGTACTTC. Translation gives CASSGGAGNEQYF. This rearrangement joins TRBV19 to TRBJ2-7; D could derive from TRBD1 or TRBD2 (6 bases each). Trimming left V 6 bases short and J 5 bases short, with 14 bases between. Germline V lookup: CDR1 LNHDA, CDR2 SQIVND (reference sequence). CDR3 length equals 13 residues.

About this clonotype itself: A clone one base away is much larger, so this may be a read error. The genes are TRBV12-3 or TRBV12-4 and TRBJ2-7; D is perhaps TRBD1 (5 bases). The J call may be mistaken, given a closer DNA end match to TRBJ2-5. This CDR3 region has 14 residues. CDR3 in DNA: TGTGCCAGCAGTGTAATGGGGCAGCAAGAGACCCAGTACTTC. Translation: CASSVMGQQETQYF.